The T cell receptor beta chain described here comes from a study of early T cells in non-severe SARS-CoV-2 infection. Study in general: The authors sequenced bulk RNA from unsorted whole blood, leaving chains unpaired.

This CDR3 is 13 amino acids long. V was pared by 3 bases and J by 1 base, with 7 bases between. As part of library construction, unique molecular identifiers were attached to individual cDNA molecules. TCRdb reanalysed the 5' RACE reads using MiXCR and keeps one entry per CDR3 protein. This sample has about 98,000 distinct CDR3 sequences, with approximately 14% found just once. Remarks on this clonotype: Its cognate antigen is unknown.

Regarding the study as a whole: Private and CD4 specificities were missed by VDJdb matching, which favored anti-spike CD8 responses.

The receptor's source is an adult who was a healthcare worker with PCR-confirmed SARS-CoV-2 infection or an uninfected control (not recorded which). The sequencing sample was made of whole blood. The chain is built from TRBV12-3 or TRBV12-4 and TRBJ2-7; D gene unclear. CDR3 region: CASSLVNSYEQYF. The CDR3, as DNA: TGTGCCAGCAGTTTGGTAAATTCCTACGAGCAGTACTTC.